This T cell receptor (beta chain) was captured in a study of blood T cell repertoires in COVID-19. The table came from immunoSEQ multiplex PCR; TCRdb's copy has only in-frame clones and leaves some out. The sample has under 200,000 clones, about 87% seen once; the top ten hold 0.55% to 0.6%. This CDR3 has 19 amino acids. The germline CDR1 and CDR2 sequences are SEHNR and FQNEAQ (reference sequence). Trimming took off 5 bases at V and 1 base at J, with 21 bases between the two ends. The specimen was peripheral blood. The V gene is TRBV7-9, the J gene TRBJ1-6, with D possibly matching TRBD1 (5 bases). The source is a man aged 55-75 years with COVID-19, enrolled during active disease. CDR3 protein: CASSPFLVRGGSYNSPLHF. As DNA, the CDR3 is TGTGCCAGCAGCCCCTTCCTGGTGCGGGGGGGGTCCTATAATTCACCCCTCCACTTT.